These T cell receptor beta chains were read from a single sample in a study of regulatory and conventional T cells in RAG deficiency. Only in-frame clones appear in the TCRdb table, and some are missing; sequencing was by immunoSEQ multiplex PCR. The profile shows about 30,000 clones, about 70% of them singletons. A further study also used this sample, focusing on regulatory T cells.

The specimen was CD4+ effector T cells sorted from blood. The receptors come from a human donor in good health. Both conserved end residues are part of each CDR3. A D gene is named only where the DNA matches it firmly. Part of the rows lack a size; the others show once, few, many or a class for expanded clones.

TRBJ2-1 | TRBV10-3 | NA | TRBD2 | TGTGCCATCAGTGAAACTCCTCCTAGCGGGGGGGCCGTCTCCTACAATGAGCAGTTCTTC | CAISETPPSGGAVSYNEQFF
TRBJ2-7 | TRBV7-2 | few | NA | TGTGCCAGCAGCTTAGCATCTGGAGCATCCTACGAGCAGTACTTC | CASSLASGASYEQYF
TRBJ1-1 | TRBV11-2 | NA | NA | TGTGCCAGCAGCTTAGAAGCAGGGACGGCCACTGAAGCTTTCTTT | CASSLEAGTATEAFF
TRBJ2-2 | TRBV28 | NA | TRBD1 | TGTGCCAGCAGTTTTTTGGGGACAGGGGTCACCGGGGAGCTGTTTTTT | CASSFLGTGVTGELFF
TRBJ1-4 | TRBV15 | NA | TRBD1 | TGTGCCACCAGCACCCGACAGGGGAGTGGGGAAAAACTGTTTTTT | CATSTRQGSGEKLFF
TRBJ2-3 | TRBV28 | NA | NA | TGTGCCAGCACTCTCAGCAGGGTAGATACGCAGTATTTT | CASTLSRVDTQYF
TRBJ2-5 | TRBV7-2 | NA | TRBD2 | TGTGCCAGCAGCGGTAGGCCGGGACTAGCGATGGAGACCCAGTACTTC | CASSGRPGLAMETQYF
TRBJ1-2 | TRBV9 | NA | NA | TGTGCCAGCAGGTTGGGGAGTGGATTTGGCTACACCTTC | CASRLGSGFGYTF
TRBJ1-2 | TRBV28 | few | NA | TGTGCCAGCCATCCTGGGGCAGAGTATGGCTACACCTTC | CASHPGAEYGYTF
TRBJ2-3 | TRBV6-5 | once | NA | TGTGCCATTTCCCCCCGGGCCCTCACAGATACGCAGTATTTT | CAISPRALTDTQYF
TRBJ2-3 | TRBV30 | once | TRBD2 | TGTGCCTGGAGCTCGGGACTAGCGGCCCAAGATACGCAGTATTTT | CAWSSGLAAQDTQYF
TRBJ2-1 | TRBV29-1 | NA | NA | TGCAGCGTTCACTACAATGAGCAGTTCTTC | CSVHYNEQFF
TRBJ2-7 | TRBV7-2 | few | NA | TGTGCCAGCAGCCTAAGACGGGGCGGCGGCTACGAGCAGTACTTC | CASSLRRGGGYEQYF
TRBJ1-2 | TRBV2 | few | TRBD1 | TGTGCCAGCAGTGGGACAGGGTCCTATGGCTACACCTTC | CASSGTGSYGYTF
TRBJ2-3 | TRBV7-9 | NA | TRBD2 | TGTGCCAGCAGCTTACTAGCGGGAGGCACAGATACGCAGTATTTT | CASSLLAGGTDTQYF
TRBJ1-1 | TRBV2 | NA | NA | TGTGCCAGCAGTGAAGATCTAGGGTTAGGAGCTTTCTTT | CASSEDLGLGAFF
TRBJ2-1 | TRBV6-5 | NA | NA | TGTGCCAGCAGATTAAAACCAGATCATGAGCAGTTCTTC | CASRLKPDHEQFF
TRBJ2-7 | TRBV6-5 | NA | NA | TGTGCCAGCAGTTACCCAAGGTGGGGCGGCGAGCAGTACTTC | CASSYPRWGGEQYF
TRBJ2-5 | TRBV9 | NA | NA | TGTGCCAGCAGCGTAGGGAACCGGCCCGTGGGAGAGACCCAGTACTTC | CASSVGNRPVGETQYF
TRBJ2-2 | TRBV28 | NA | TRBD2 | TGTGCCAGCAATCCCCTAAAGGGACTAGCGAGGAACACCGGGGAGCTGTTTTTT | CASNPLKGLARNTGELFF
TRBJ1-5 | TRBV19 | few | NA | TGTGCCAGTAGTATCCGGGATAACCATAAACATTTT | CASSIRDNHKHF
TRBJ2-3 | TRBV4-2 | NA | NA | TGTGCCAGCAGCCAAGAAGGGGGATCCACAGATACGCAGTATTTT | CASSQEGGSTDTQYF
TRBJ1-2 | TRBV7-2 | few | NA | TGTGCCAGCAGCCCACCGTTCTATGGCTACACCTTC | CASSPPFYGYTF
TRBJ1-4 | TRBV7-9 | once | NA | TGTGCCAGCAGCTCCGGGAGTATCGAAAAACTGTTTTTT | CASSSGSIEKLFF
TRBJ1-4 | TRBV19 | NA | TRBD1 | TGTGCCAGTAGGCCGACAGGGGCCGTTAGTGAAAAACTGTTTTTT | CASRPTGAVSEKLFF
TRBJ1-1 | TRBV19 | NA | NA | TGTGCCAGTAATACGGTTTCGAACACTGAAGCTTTCTTT | CASNTVSNTEAFF
TRBJ1-5 | TRBV19 | NA | NA | TGTGCCAGTAGTATAGAAGGAGGGAGCAATCAGCCCCAGCATTTT | CASSIEGGSNQPQHF
TRBJ2-7 | TRBV18 | NA | NA | TGTGCCAGCTCATGGGCGGGATCCTACGAGCAGTACTTC | CASSWAGSYEQYF
TRBJ1-1 | TRBV5-1 | NA | NA | TGCGCCAGCAGCTTGAGGGGGACGAACACTGAAGCTTTCTTT | CASSLRGTNTEAFF
TRBJ2-5 | TRBV7-6 | once | NA | TGTGCCAGCAGCTTGATCGGGGCAGGGACTGAGACCCAGTACTTC | CASSLIGAGTETQYF
TRBJ2-1 | TRBV7-2 | once | NA | TGTGCCAGCTTGGGGGTCGACCGGGACTTATTCTACAATGAGCAGTTCTTC | CASLGVDRDLFYNEQFF
TRBJ2-7 | TRBV10-2 | few | TRBD2 | TGCGCCAGCACCCCTCAAAGCGGGGGGGCCTCCTACGAGCAGTACTTC | CASTPQSGGASYEQYF
TRBJ2-1 | TRBV2 | NA | NA | TGTGCCAGCATTTATTCTCCTGCGGGGGCCCAGAGAGAGCAGTTCTTC | CASIYSPAGAQREQFF
TRBJ2-5 | TRBV5-4 | NA | TRBD2 | TGTGCCAGCAGACAGGGACTAGCGGAGACCCAGTACTTC | CASRQGLAETQYF
TRBJ1-6 | TRBV14 | NA | TRBD1 | TGTGCCAGCAGCCAAGGAGCGGGACAGGAAGATTCGACCTATAATTCACCCCTCCACTTT | CASSQGAGQEDSTYNSPLHF
TRBJ1-1 | TRBV18 | NA | TRBD1 | TGTGCCAGCTCACTTGTCGGGCAGGGGGGGACTGAAGCTTTCTTT | CASSLVGQGGTEAFF
TRBJ1-2 | TRBV19 | few | NA | TGTGCCAGTAACACACGGGGCAGGTACGATGGCTACACCTTC | CASNTRGRYDGYTF
TRBJ1-1 | TRBV2 | NA | TRBD1 | TGTGCCAGCAGTGAACAGGGGGCCAGGAACACTGAAGCTTTCTTT | CASSEQGARNTEAFF
TRBJ2-5 | TRBV11-2 | NA | TRBD2 | TGTGCCAGCAGCCGGACTAGCGGGGGGAGGGGCCAGTACTTC | CASSRTSGGRGQYF
TRBJ2-7 | TRBV28 | NA | NA | TGTGCCAGCCGACTAGGCAGGGCCCACGAGCAGTACTTC | CASRLGRAHEQYF
TRBJ1-2 | TRBV5-1 | NA | TRBD1 | TGCGCCAGCAGCGCCGGGACAGGGCAGCGCTTCTATGGCTACACCTTC | CASSAGTGQRFYGYTF
TRBJ1-1 | TRBV6-1 | NA | NA | TGTGCCAGCAGTGAAGCCCGTTCGAGCAGGGAGAACACTGAAGCTTTCTTT | CASSEARSSRENTEAFF